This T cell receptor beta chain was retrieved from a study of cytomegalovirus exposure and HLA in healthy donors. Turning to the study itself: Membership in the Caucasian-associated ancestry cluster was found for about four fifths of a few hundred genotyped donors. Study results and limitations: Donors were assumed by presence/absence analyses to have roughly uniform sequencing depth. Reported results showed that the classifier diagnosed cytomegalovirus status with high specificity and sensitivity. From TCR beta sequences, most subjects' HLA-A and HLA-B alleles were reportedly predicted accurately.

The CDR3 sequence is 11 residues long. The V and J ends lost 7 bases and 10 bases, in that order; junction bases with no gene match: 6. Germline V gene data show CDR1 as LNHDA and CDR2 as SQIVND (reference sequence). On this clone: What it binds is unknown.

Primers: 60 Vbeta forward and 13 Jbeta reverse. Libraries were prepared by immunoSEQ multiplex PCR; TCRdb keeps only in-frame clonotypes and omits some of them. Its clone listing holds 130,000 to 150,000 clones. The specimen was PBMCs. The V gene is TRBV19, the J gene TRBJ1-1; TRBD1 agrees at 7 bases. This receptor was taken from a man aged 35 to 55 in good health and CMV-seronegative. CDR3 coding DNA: TGTGCCAGTACCGCAGGGGGACGAGCTTTCTTT. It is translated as CASTAGGRAFF.